Below are 3 T cell receptor beta chains sequenced from a single sample in a study of CD4+ T cells in melanoma (dated by TCRdb to between 2021 and 2024). The method was the immunoSEQ multiplex PCR assay. Imported from immuneACCESS, the table was reduced by TCRdb to in-frame sequences with V and J called. These copies leave out some clones; in studies compared against another copy, an unresolved V gene accounts for under half, and the cause of the remainder is not known. Present in this sample are over 8,000 clones, about 73% of which were seen just once. The top ten clonotypes cover nearly 25% of the sample. Material for sequencing was tumor tissue. Receptors were obtained from a human donor with melanoma.

Relative to its sample, this clone is medium-sized. The rearrangement joins TRBV6-1 to TRBJ1-2; no clear D gene. The length of the CDR3 is 14 residues. The ends were cut back, 4 bases at V and 3 bases at J, with 12 bases in the middle. In germline, CDR1 is MNHNS, CDR2 SASEGT. In DNA form, the CDR3 reads TGTGCCAGCAGTGGACGGAACCTACACTATGGCTACACCTTC. It is translated as CASSGRNLHYGYTF.

The chain recombines TRBV7-3 with TRBJ1-2; 10 nucleotides agree with TRBD1. This CDR3 region has 14 residues. Germline trimming cut 5 bases from V and 4 bases from J; bases unmatched to any gene: 4. The germline V gene has CDR1 SGHTA and CDR2 FQGTGA. In DNA form, the CDR3 reads TGTGCCAGCAGCCCGACAGGGGGCCGCTATGGCTACACCTTC. It codes for CASSPTGGRYGYTF. Looking up the rest from reference TRBV7-3 and TRBJ1-2 gives the full variable domain: GAGVSQTPSNKVTEKGKYVELRCDPISGHTALYWYRQSLGQGPEFLIYFQGTGAADDSGLPNDRFFAVRPEGSVSTLKIQRTERGDSAVYLCASSPTGGRYGYTFGSGTRLTVV.

The genes are TRBV11-3 and TRBJ2-1; 7 positions agree with TRBD2. The trim removed 0 bases at V and 5 bases at J, leaving 7 bases unmatched. The CDR3 loop spans 16 amino acids. Germline V gene data show CDR1 as SGHNT and CDR2 as YENEEA. DNA for the CDR3: TGTGCCAGCAGCTTAGAAGTGGGGGGGACCGACAATGAGCAGTTCTTC. Protein: CASSLEVGGTDNEQFF.